This TCR beta chain originates from a study of blood T cell repertoires in COVID-19. On the study more broadly: The analysed material was cDNA or gDNA that came from T cells, B-cell-depleted T cells, or PBMCs.

V was trimmed by 2 bases and J by 3 bases, leaving 7 bases between them. Germline V gives CDR1 GTSNPN, CDR2 SVGIG (reference sequence). The CDR3 loop spans 12 amino acids. Original methodology: Reference gene primer amplification gave estimated nucleated cell counts. Clones were read by immunoSEQ multiplex PCR, and TCRdb kept only the in-frame ones, dropping some. That table gives V, J and clone size, and the DNA gave D and trimming. The profile shows 130,000 or so clones, roughly 88% of them singletons. This receptor was taken from a woman aged 55 to 70 with acute or convalescent COVID-19. J is TRBJ2-5 and V is TRBV30; no clear D gene. Sequencing was done on a sample of peripheral blood. In nucleotides, the CDR3 is TGTGCCTGGAGTCACACGAAAGAGACCCAGTACTTC. Translation gives CAWSHTKETQYF.